This T cell receptor beta chain is from a study of T cell responses to AZD1222 COVID-19 vaccine. Study-wide points: In a largely white British group with more females than males, clonal diversity was possibly underestimated.

Some clones are missing from TCRdb's copy, which holds only in-frame ones; the method was immunoSEQ multiplex PCR. The sample contains roughly 200,000 clones, roughly 90% of which appear only once. About this clone: The antigen is undetermined.

The sample consisted of peripheral blood, taken 28 days after the second AZD1222 dose. The TCR sequence derives from an adult who received the AZD1222 COVID-19 vaccine.

CDR3 residues: CASSFWRTANSGANVLTF. The CDR3 nucleotides are TGTGCCAGCAGCTTCTGGCGGACAGCGAACTCTGGGGCCAACGTCCTGACTTTC. The chain has TRBV5-5 and TRBJ2-6; weak D call: TRBD1 (6 bases). The CDR3 spans 18 residues. Germline loops: CDR1 SGHKS, CDR2 YYEKEE (reference sequence). With 2 bases removed from V and 0 bases from J, the gap between germline ends came to 15 bases.